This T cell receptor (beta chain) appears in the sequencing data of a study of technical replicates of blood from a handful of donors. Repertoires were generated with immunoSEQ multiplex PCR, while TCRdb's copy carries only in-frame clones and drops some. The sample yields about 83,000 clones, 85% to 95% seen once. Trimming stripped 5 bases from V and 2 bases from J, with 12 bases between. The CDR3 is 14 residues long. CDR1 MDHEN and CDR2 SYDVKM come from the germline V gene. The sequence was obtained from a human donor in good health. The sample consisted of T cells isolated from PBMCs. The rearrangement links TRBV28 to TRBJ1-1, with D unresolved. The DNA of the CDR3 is TGTGCCAGCAGTCCTAGTGGAGCTAACACTGAAGCTTTCTTT. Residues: CASSPSGANTEAFF.